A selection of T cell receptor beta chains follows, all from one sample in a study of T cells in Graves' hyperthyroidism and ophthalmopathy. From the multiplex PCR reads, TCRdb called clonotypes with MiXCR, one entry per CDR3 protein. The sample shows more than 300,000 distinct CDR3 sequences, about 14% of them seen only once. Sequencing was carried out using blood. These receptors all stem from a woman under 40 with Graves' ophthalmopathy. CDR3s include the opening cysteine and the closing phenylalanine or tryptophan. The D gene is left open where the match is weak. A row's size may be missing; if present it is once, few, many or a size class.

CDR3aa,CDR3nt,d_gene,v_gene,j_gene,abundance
CSAIRAAGSYSPLHF,TGCAGTGCTATACGAGCGGCCGGTTCCTATTCACCCCTCCACTTT,NA,TRBV20-1,TRBJ1-6,many
CSAATGDSPLHF,TGCAGTGCTGCAACAGGGGATTCACCCCTCCACTTT,TRBD1,TRBV20-1,TRBJ1-6,few
CASSAGAYGYTF,TGTGCCAGCAGCGCGGGAGCCTATGGCTACACCTTC,NA,TRBV9,TRBJ1-2,few
CASSPGRGTLNTQYF,TGTGCCAGCAGCCCAGGGCGGGGGACACTAAATACGCAGTATTTT,NA,TRBV11-2,TRBJ2-3,NA
CASRQAGGRGDTQYF,TGTGCCAGCAGGCAGGCGGGGGGGCGTGGAGATACGCAGTATTTT,TRBD2,TRBV7-9,TRBJ2-3,many
CASSERDVGQPQHF,TGTGCCAGCAGTGAGAGGGACGTGGGGCAGCCCCAGCATTTT,NA,TRBV6-1,TRBJ1-5,many
CSASKGRMDEQFF,TGCAGTGCTAGCAAGGGGAGAATGGATGAGCAGTTCTTC,NA,TRBV20-1,TRBJ2-1,many
CASSVEGLAGGPAELFF,TGTGCCAGCAGTGTCGAGGGACTAGCGGGGGGGCCTGCGGAGCTGTTTTTT,TRBD2,TRBV6-4,TRBJ2-2,few
CASSLDHGQVRSYF,TGTGCCAGCAGCTTAGACCACGGACAGGTGCGATCGTACTTC,TRBD1,TRBV11-3,TRBJ2-5,many
CASSRRGLAGELFF,TGTGCCAGCAGCCGACGGGGACTTGCGGGGGAGCTGTTTTTT,NA,TRBV7-9,TRBJ2-2,many
CASSRDRNLYGYTF,TGTGCCAGCAGCAGGGACAGGAACCTCTATGGCTACACCTTC,TRBD1,TRBV3-1,TRBJ1-2,many
CASSLAVMNTEAFF,TGCGCCAGCAGCTTGGCAGTTATGAACACTGAAGCTTTCTTT,NA,TRBV5-1,TRBJ1-1,many
CATGGNTQYF,TGTGCCACCGGGGGTAATACTCAGTACTTC,NA,TRBV2,TRBJ2-4,many
CASSRGQAQYF,TGTGCCAGCAGTCGAGGACAGGCTCAGTACTTC,TRBD1,TRBV3-1,TRBJ2-5,many
CASSPVRGGTDTQYF,TGTGCCAGCTCACCAGTGCGGGGGGGCACAGATACGCAGTATTTT,TRBD2,TRBV18,TRBJ2-3,many
CASSSIMVRTTDTQYF,TGTGCCAGTAGTTCAATTATGGTTAGGACTACAGATACGCAGTATTTT,NA,TRBV19,TRBJ2-3,NA
CASSLVLAGDLSYNEQFF,TGCGCCAGCAGCTTGGTACTAGCGGGGGACCTCTCCTACAATGAGCAGTTCTTC,TRBD2,TRBV5-1,TRBJ2-1,many
CASSEDAGGEQFF,TGTGCCAGCAGTGAAGACGCCGGGGGTGAGCAGTTCTTC,NA,TRBV2,TRBJ2-1,many
CASSVDLYEQYF,TGTGCCAGCAGTGTCGACCTCTACGAGCAGTACTTC,NA,TRBV28,TRBJ2-7,many
CASSAYGGGSTEAFF,TGTGCCAGCAGCGCATACGGTGGGGGCAGCACTGAAGCTTTCTTT,NA,TRBV9,TRBJ1-1,NA
CASSLGLGQGYEQYF,TGCGCCAGCAGCTTGGGTTTGGGACAGGGCTACGAGCAGTACTTC,TRBD1,TRBV5-1,TRBJ2-7,many
CASSPRQGNEKLFF,TGTGCCAGCAGCCCAAGACAGGGCAATGAAAAACTGTTTTTT,TRBD1,TRBV7-2,TRBJ1-4,many
CASSLVTGGMYGYTF,TGTGCCAGCAGTTTAGTTACAGGGGGCATGTATGGCTACACCTTC,TRBD1,TRBV28,TRBJ1-2,NA
CASSLDRGVGQPQHF,TGTGCCAGCAGCTTAGACAGGGGAGTGGGTCAGCCCCAGCATTTT,NA,TRBV11-2,TRBJ1-5,NA
CATAGGVDYGYTF,TGTGCCACGGCAGGGGGCGTGGACTATGGCTACACCTTC,TRBD1,TRBV6-1,TRBJ1-2,NA
CASSRSPGQDTGELFF,TGTGCCAGCAGCCGATCGCCGGGACAGGACACCGGGGAGCTGTTTTTT,TRBD1,TRBV9,TRBJ2-2,few
CASSWGSPEKLFF,TGTGCCAGCAGTTGGGGCAGTCCTGAAAAACTGTTTTTT,NA,TRBV12-3/TRBV12-4,TRBJ1-4,many
CASRGRGFQETQYF,TGTGCCAGCAGAGGGAGGGGGTTCCAAGAGACCCAGTACTTC,NA,TRBV7-9,TRBJ2-5,NA
CSASLLGIFSYNSPLHF,TGCAGTGCTAGTCTCTTGGGGATCTTCTCCTATAATTCACCCCTCCACTTT,NA,TRBV20-1,TRBJ1-6,many
CASSDIFGVGDTQYF,TGCGCCAGCAGTGATATTTTTGGGGTGGGAGATACGCAGTATTTT,NA,TRBV10-1,TRBJ2-3,NA
CASVERDRGRNEQFF,TGTGCCAGTGTGGAGAGGGACAGGGGAAGAAATGAGCAGTTCTTC,TRBD1,TRBV19,TRBJ2-1,few
CASTRGGLAISEQFF,TGTGCCAGCACTCGGGGGGGGCTAGCCATCAGTGAGCAGTTCTTC,TRBD2,TRBV4-2,TRBJ2-1,NA
CASSHLRAGNSNTGELFF,TGCGCCAGCAGCCATCTTCGCGCAGGCAACTCGAACACCGGGGAGCTGTTTTTT,NA,TRBV5-1,TRBJ2-2,many
CASRRTGEGYTF,TGTGCCAGCAGACGGACAGGGGAAGGCTACACCTTC,TRBD1,TRBV6-1,TRBJ1-2,few
CASSFGQPNQPQHF,TGTGCCAGCAGCTTCGGACAGCCCAATCAGCCCCAGCATTTT,NA,TRBV13,TRBJ1-5,many
CASREQGARTEAFF,TGTGCCAGCAGAGAACAGGGGGCGCGCACTGAAGCTTTCTTT,TRBD1,TRBV28,TRBJ1-1,NA